The 24 T cell receptor beta chains listed next were all sequenced from one sample in a study of CD8+ T cells in alopecia areata. Extraction of RNA preceded its reverse transcription into cDNA, which served as the sequencing template. Sequenced by immunoSEQ multiplex PCR; TCRdb stores in-frame clones only, minus some. Recorded here are around 300,000 clones, none singletons. Using CD4, CD8alpha, NKG2D, NKG2ACE and other markers, pooled cutaneous lymph node cells were sorted. Source material: CD4+ T cells sorted from a lymph node. The receptors come from a C3H/HeJ mouse with alopecia areata. The mice in this strain carry MHC haplotype H2-k.

There are a few counts of this clone. All gene names here are mouse names. The read falls 4 residues short of the CDR3 end, and the missing part is taken from the germline J gene. The rearrangement links TRBV5 to TRBJ2-1, with D perhaps TRBD2 (5 bases). The ends were cut back, 0 bases at V and 0 bases at J, with 12 bases in the middle. The CDR3 spans 17 residues. From germline, CDR1 is LGHNA and CDR2 YNLKQL (reference sequence). Incomplete CDR3 DNA: TGTGCCAGCAGCCAAGAAGGGTACTGGAATAACTATGCT. Residues: CASSQEGYWNNYA. The entire CDR3 is CASSQEGYWNNYAEQFF.

This clone was seen ten or more times. The gene names here belong to mouse. The read terminates 4 residues before the CDR3 end, so the remaining end is supplied by the germline J gene. J is TRBJ2-2 and V is TRBV13-1, with D possibly TRBD1 on 5 matching bases. Trimming shortened V by 2 bases and J by 0 bases, and 8 bases separated the two germline ends. The CDR3 covers 15 residues. Germline V CDR1 and CDR2: NSHNY, SYGAGN. The chain's CDR3 is CASSEQTANTGQLYF. The covered CDR3 bases are TGTGCCAGCAGTGAGCAGACAGCAAACACCGGG.

Remarks on this clone: Gene names and germline refer to mouse. The identical CDR3 is also encoded by other nucleotide sequences in the sample. The CDR3 DNA, read in part, is TGCACCTGCAGTGCAAGGACAGGGGGCTAT. Its protein product is CTCSARTGGY. The entire CDR3 sequence reads CTCSARTGGYEQYF. The rearrangement uses TRBV1 and TRBJ2-7, with 10 bases matching TRBD1. The CDR3 is cut off 4 residues early in the read; its end comes from the germline J gene. The CDR3 totals 14 residues. Germline V gene sequence: CDR1 NSQYPW, CDR2 LRSPGD (reference sequence). The trim removed 2 bases at V and 3 bases at J, leaving 1 base unmatched.

To note about this clone: Any gene name here is a mouse gene name. The observed sequence ends 4 residues before the CDR3 terminus, with the missing tail filled in from the germline J gene. The chain uses TRBV19 and TRBJ2-3, with 8 bases identical to TRBD2. This CDR3 contains 16 residues. CDR1 FNHDT and CDR2 SITEND come from the germline V gene (reference sequence). With V trimmed by 2 bases and J by 0 bases, 5 bases remained unmatched. The CDR3: CASSIRLGTSAETLYF. The covered CDR3 bases are TGTGCCAGCAGTATCCGACTGGGGACTAGTGCAGAA.

There are a few counts of this clone. Gene and germline names: mouse. The read ends 4 residues early relative to the CDR3; the germline J gene fills the gap. V is TRBV17 and J is TRBJ1-1; 9 bases line up with TRBD1. Germline loops: CDR1 MNHDT, CDR2 YYDKIL. This CDR3 has 17 residues. CDR3 in amino acids: CASSRDYGTGTGTEVFF. The CDR3 DNA, read in part, is TGTGCTAGCAGTAGAGATTACGGGACAGGGACGGGAACA.

This clone was seen more than once but under ten times. Gene names refer to mouse genes. The read stops 4 residues short of the end of the CDR3; the missing end is completed from the germline J gene. The identical CDR3 is also encoded by other nucleotide sequences in the sample. V usage is TRBV13-1 and J usage is TRBJ2-1; 12 nucleotides agree with TRBD2. CDR1 and CDR2 (germline): NSHNY, SYGAGN. CDR3 size: 14 residues. CDR3 in amino acids: CASSETGGAPEQFF. The covered CDR3 bases are TGTGCCAGCAGTGAGACTGGGGGGGCTCCT.

A remark on this clone: Gene names are the mouse ones. The read is 4 residues too short to cover the CDR3 end, so that end is filled in from the germline J gene. V and J are TRBV13-3 and TRBJ2-1; 7 positions agree with TRBD2. V gave up 1 base and J gave up 1 base; unmatched junction bases: 2. The germline gives CDR1 NNHDY, CDR2 SYVADS. This CDR3 is 15 amino acids long. The CDR3 sequence: CASSDWGENYAEQFF. The covered CDR3 bases are TGTGCCAGCAGTGATTGGGGGGAAAACTATGCT.

About this clone: Gene names and germline refer to mouse. The read ends 4 residues shy of where the CDR3 ends; the end is completed using the germline J gene. The chain links TRBV31 to TRBJ2-3; 9 bases are shared with TRBD2. This CDR3 has 14 amino acids. CDR1 GKSSPN and CDR2 SITVG come from the germline V gene. The ends lost 3 bases at V and 3 bases at J; junction bases unmatched: 4. The chain's CDR3 is CAWSTGGPAETLYF. The covered CDR3 bases are TGTGCCTGGAGCACTGGGGGGCCAGCAGAA.

Points on this clone: Gene names and germline match the mouse. Additional DNA sequences in this sample encode the identical CDR3. The CDR3 is CAWGGQANTEVFF. The covered CDR3 bases are TGTGCCTGGGGGGGACAAGCAAACACA. The chain combines TRBV31 with TRBJ1-1, with a weak D call TRBD1 (6 bases). Sequencing ends 4 residues short of the CDR3 end; the germline J gene provides the rest. V gave up 5 bases and J gave up 0 bases, with 10 bases separating them. There are 13 residues in the CDR3. CDR1 and CDR2 (germline): GKSSPN, SITVG.

Worth noting for this clone: The genes are named according to mouse. The sequenced fragment ends 4 residues before the CDR3 boundary, so the rest is inferred from the germline J gene. The rearrangement uses TRBV5 and TRBJ1-2; D is possibly TRBD1 (5 bases). Germline loops: CDR1 LGHNA, CDR2 YNLKQL (reference sequence). The CDR3 extends over 13 amino acids. CDR3 DNA (partial): TGTGCCAGCAGCCAAGATACCAGGGCC. The encoded protein is CASSQDTRA. The CDR3 as a whole reads CASSQDTRADYTF.

Of note for this clone: Mouse gene names and germline throughout. Read data end 4 residues before the CDR3 end; the end is taken from the germline J gene. Other DNA sequences in the same sample also yield this CDR3. This chain links TRBV17 with TRBJ2-3; TRBD2 matches at 11 bases. Germline CDR1 reads MNHDT; CDR2 reads YYDKIL. The CDR3 length is 16 residues. V lost 3 bases and J lost 0; bases outside the gene matches: 2. This chain's CDR3 is CASSRGLGASAETLYF. The part of the CDR3 DNA that was read is TGTGCTAGCAGTAGGGGACTGGGGGCTAGTGCAGAA. The full variable domain, its missing parts supplied by reference TRBV17 and TRBJ2-3, is DTTVKQNPRYKLARVGKPVNLICSQTMNHDTMYWYQKKPNQAPKLLLFYYDKILNREADTFEKFQSSRPNNSFCSLYIGSAGLEYSAMYLCASSRGLGASAETLYFGSGTRLTVL.

A note on this clone: Germline and genes: mouse. The read ends 4 residues before the CDR3 terminus; that terminus is restored from the germline J gene. Distinct nucleotide sequences in the sample also encode this CDR3. The chain links TRBV31 to TRBJ1-2, with 9 positions matching TRBD1. This CDR3 is 15 amino acids long. The germline CDR1 and CDR2 sequences are GKSSPN and SITVG. With 0 bases clipped from V and 2 bases from J, the junction kept 4 bases outside the gene matches. The CDR3 reads CAWSLVGQGNSDYTF. Incomplete CDR3 DNA: TGTGCCTGGAGTCTAGTAGGACAGGGGAACTCC.

This clone has a handful of counts. Gene names are mouse gene names. The observed sequence ends 4 residues before the CDR3 terminus, with the missing tail filled in from the germline J gene. The same CDR3 can be traced to other DNA sequences in this sample. V usage is TRBV13-1 and J usage is TRBJ2-3, with 7 bases identical to TRBD1. CDR1 and CDR2 from the germline V gene are NSHNY and SYGAGN. This CDR3 is built from 15 residues. With V trimmed by 5 bases and J by 0 bases, 6 bases remained unmatched. CDR3 bases read: TGTGCCAGCAGCCGCGACAGGGCTAGTGCAGAA. It yields the protein CASSRDRASAE. The entire CDR3 reads CASSRDRASAETLYF.

Turning to this clone: Germline and genes here are mouse. The read terminates 4 residues before the CDR3 end, so the remaining end is supplied by the germline J gene. V and J are TRBV13-1 and TRBJ2-7, with TRBD2 matching 11 bases. Germline CDR1 NSHNY, CDR2 SYGAGN. The CDR3 extends over 14 amino acids. The CDR3 loop reads CASSELGGRDEQYF. The sequenced part of the CDR3 DNA is TGTGCCAGCAGTGAACTGGGGGGGCGCGAT.

A note on this clone: The gene symbols are mouse symbols. The CDR3 end falls 4 residues outside the read, so it is completed with the germline J gene. Other nucleotide sequences in the sample specify the same CDR3. The chain carries TRBV13-1 and TRBJ2-3; TRBD2 agrees at 8 bases. Germline trimming cut 1 base from V and 0 bases from J; bases unmatched to any gene: 7. CDR1 and CDR2 (germline): NSHNY, SYGAGN. CDR3 length equals 17 residues. The chain's CDR3 is CASSDPDWGTSAETLYF. The covered CDR3 bases are TGTGCCAGCAGTGATCCTGACTGGGGAACTAGTGCAGAA.

Turning to this clone: The germline and genes are mouse ones. Incomplete CDR3 DNA: TGCACCTGCAGTGCAGTCCCGGGACAGGGGGCGCGAGGAGAC. Protein sequence: CTCSAVPGQGARGD. The entire CDR3 sequence reads CTCSAVPGQGARGDTQYF. V is TRBV1 and J is TRBJ2-5, with 12 bases matching TRBD1. Read sequence stops 4 residues before the CDR3 end, and the germline J gene provides the missing end. This CDR3 comprises 18 residues. CDR1 is NSQYPW, CDR2 LRSPGD, per germline (reference sequence).

This clone was found a few times. Gene names follow the mouse nomenclature. The sample holds other DNA sequences that translate to the same CDR3. CDR3 amino acids: CASSIGVNQDTQYF. The CDR3 bases that were read are TGTGCCAGCAGTATAGGGGTTAACCAAGAC. The chain uses TRBV19 and TRBJ2-5, with unresolved D. The CDR3 end lies 4 residues beyond the end of the read and is filled in from the germline J gene. Trimming cost V 0 bases and J 0 bases, with 5 bases left between them. Germline-derived CDR1 and CDR2 are FNHDT and SITEND (reference sequence). The CDR3 has 14 residues.

With regard to this clone: Mouse germline and gene names are used. The CDR3 end lies 4 residues beyond the end of the read and is filled in from the germline J gene. V is TRBV19 and J is TRBJ2-7, with TRBD1 identical over 10 bases. CDR3 size: 14 residues. Germline V gene lookup returns CDR1 FNHDT and CDR2 SITEND (reference sequence). V shed 5 bases, J shed 3 bases, and the junction held 5 bases outside the gene matches. The CDR3 DNA, read in part, is TGTGCCAGCAGGAACCGGGACAGGGGCTAT. Translated, it gives CASRNRDRGY. The full CDR3 is CASRNRDRGYEQYF.

Only a few counts were recorded for this clone. The genes and germline here are from mouse. The CDR3 extends 4 residues past the end of the read, so its final part is completed from the germline J gene. At the DNA level, this CDR3 is encoded by other sequences in the same sample as well. J is TRBJ1-2 and V is TRBV19, with a weak D call TRBD1 (5 bases). This CDR3 spans 13 amino acids. V was shortened by 4 bases and J by 2 bases, with 9 bases between the two germline ends. Germline lookup yields CDR1 FNHDT and CDR2 SITEND (reference sequence). The CDR3 loop is CASSQGGNSDYTF. CDR3 DNA, as far as it was read: TGTGCCAGCAGTCAGGGAGGGAACTCC.

Of note for this clone: Genes and germline come from the mouse. With the read ending 4 residues before the CDR3 end, the germline J gene is used to fill in that end. The rearrangement uses TRBV19 and TRBJ2-5, with 7 bases aligning to TRBD1. Germline V gene data show CDR1 as FNHDT and CDR2 as SITEND (reference sequence). This CDR3 comprises 15 residues. V was clipped by 4 bases and J by 0 bases; unmatched bases: 5. CDR3 sequence reads: CASSPGQFNQDTQYF. Partial CDR3 DNA: TGTGCCAGCAGTCCGGGACAGTTTAACCAAGAC.

Ten or more counts support this clone. Genes here carry mouse names. Coverage ceases 4 residues before the CDR3 finishes, and the germline J gene fills in the end. The chain uses TRBV17 and TRBJ2-1, with 7 bases fitting TRBD2. This CDR3 is 15 amino acids long. From germline, CDR1 is MNHDT and CDR2 YYDKIL. The V segment lost 0 bases and the J segment 2 bases; nucleotides outside the gene matches: 1. The sequenced CDR3 bases are TGTGCTAGCAGTAGAGACTGGGGGTACTATGCT. This codes for CASSRDWGYYA. The CDR3 in full is CASSRDWGYYAEQFF.

Points on this clone: Gene names denote mouse genes. With the read ending 4 residues before the CDR3 end, the germline J gene is used to fill in that end. The chain links TRBV19 to TRBJ2-2, with 10 bases matching TRBD1. With V trimmed by 6 bases and J by 4 bases, 3 bases remained unmatched. This CDR3 spans 14 amino acids. CDR1 is FNHDT, CDR2 SITEND, per germline (reference sequence). The covered CDR3 bases are TGTGCCAGCACCAGGGACAGGGGCACCGGG. The encoded protein is CASTRDRGTG. The complete CDR3 reads CASTRDRGTGQLYF.

As for this clone: Germline and genes: mouse. Sequencing ends 3 residues short of the CDR3 end; the germline J gene provides the rest. The chain couples TRBV5 to TRBJ1-6; TRBD1 matches at 7 bases. TRBJ1-6 has ORF status, its function being uncertain. Germline trimming cut 2 bases from V and 0 bases from J; bases unmatched to any gene: 4. The V gene's germline CDR1 is LGHNA and CDR2 YNLKQL (reference sequence). This CDR3 spans 17 amino acids. CDR3 DNA (partial): TGTGCCAGCAGCCAATCGGGACAGCTTTCCTATAATTCGCCC. Its translation: CASSQSGQLSYNSP. Given in full, the CDR3 is CASSQSGQLSYNSPLYF.

As for this clone: The gene symbols are mouse symbols. The CDR3 end falls 4 residues outside the read, so it is completed with the germline J gene. The V call is TRBV5, the J call TRBJ1-1; 8 bases align to TRBD1. Germline-derived CDR1 and CDR2 are LGHNA and YNLKQL (reference sequence). The CDR3 is 15 amino acids. V was clipped by 4 bases and J by 3 bases; unmatched bases: 7. CDR3 region: CASSPRTGGDTEVFF. The covered CDR3 bases are TGTGCCAGCAGCCCCCGCACAGGGGGGGACACA.